Listed below are T cell receptor beta chains from one sample, sequenced in a study of T cell responses to AZD1222 COVID-19 vaccine. The data were produced by immunoSEQ multiplex PCR, yet TCRdb's version contains in-frame clones alone and is incomplete. This table holds roughly 120,000 clones, 92% found once. The sample was peripheral blood, taken 28 days after the second AZD1222 dose. The receptors originated from an adult who received the AZD1222 COVID-19 vaccine. The conserved cysteine and the conserved F or W are not part of the CDR3 here.

v_gene	j_gene	CDR3aa
TRBV18	TRBJ1-3	ASSRGDLGNTIY
TRBV5-4	TRBJ2-5	ASREMETQY
TRBV9	TRBJ2-1	ASSVGVSAGEQF
TRBV2	TRBJ2-1	ASSEEGRGQNEQF
TRBV10-1	TRBJ2-7	ASIKVPFSYEQY
TRBV15	TRBJ1-1	ATSRELGDIVTEAF
TRBV10-3	TRBJ1-2	AISDRGRSYGYT
TRBV6-6	TRBJ1-5	ASTSSQPQH
TRBV12-3/TRBV12-4	TRBJ2-1	ASSLRRDPEQF
TRBV7-3	TRBJ2-6	ASAPGESGANVLT
TRBV27	TRBJ2-2	ASSPGLAGYTGELF
TRBV11-2	TRBJ2-1	ASSWTSRDEQF
TRBV7-9	TRBJ2-1	ASSLRGDTTYNEQF
TRBV29-1	TRBJ2-7	SGRTEAYEQY
TRBV6-5	TRBJ2-1	ASSYSVGPPYNEQF
TRBV27	TRBJ2-7	ASSPRDRSPPYEQY
TRBV10-3	TRBJ2-1	AISDTRGRADNEQF
TRBV28	TRBJ1-1	ASSRQGFENTEAF
TRBV9	TRBJ1-5	ASSVDGERGPQH
TRBV18	TRBJ1-5	ASSPDSGGIQPQH
TRBV28	TRBJ2-1	ASIKGGAGNEQF
TRBV5-1	TRBJ1-4	ASSMANEKLF
TRBV3-1/TRBV3-2	TRBJ1-2	ASSQRTGSLYGYT
TRBV28	TRBJ1-1	ASSFGGTGGRTEAF
TRBV27	TRBJ1-1	ASRTGLTEAF
TRBV28	TRBJ1-4	ASSLPGMGEKLF
TRBV2	TRBJ2-2	ASIGLAGGPTTGELF
TRBV28	TRBJ1-4	ASSLYRDRGREKLF
TRBV5-4	TRBJ1-2	ASSLGQVYGYT
TRBV13	TRBJ2-2	ASSSEGQGANTGELF
TRBV4-1	TRBJ2-5	ASSQGPTQETQY
TRBV15	TRBJ2-7	ATSGGQGFAYEQY
TRBV30	TRBJ1-5	AWSLGVSNQPQH
TRBV27	TRBJ2-3	ASSLKGGRAGGSADTQY
TRBV5-1	TRBJ2-6	ASSLEVPGANVLT
TRBV18	TRBJ1-1	ASSLRTGRTEAF
TRBV7-3	TRBJ1-2	ASSLIGPGSGVPGYT
TRBV27	TRBJ2-6	ASSQLRSGANVLT
TRBV2	TRBJ2-5	ASSAGARRETQY
TRBV3-1/TRBV3-2	TRBJ1-1	ASSQVRASTEAF
TRBV4-1	TRBJ2-1	ASSQPLQGNEQF
TRBV10-3	TRBJ2-1	AISEYPDYNEQF
TRBV19	TRBJ2-1	ASSTGLAVNNEQF
TRBV29-1	TRBJ2-1	SVEDLINRGTGASYNEQF
TRBV7-9	TRBJ2-7	ASSLVLAGDEQY
TRBV3-1/TRBV3-2	TRBJ2-7	ASSHLAGGYEQY
TRBV7-9	TRBJ1-1	ASSLAPHGRGSTEAF
TRBV6-5	TRBJ1-2	ASVGQGITMRYT
TRBV18	TRBJ2-7	ASSRGLAGVDEQY
TRBV20-1	TRBJ2-5	SARVRETQY
TRBV7-8	TRBJ2-5	ASSLGGSLETQY
TRBV25-1	TRBJ1-1	ASSEVLEGEAF
TRBV2	TRBJ1-2	ASRGQGSSYGYT
TRBV5-4	TRBJ2-2	ASSHFNTGELF
TRBV6-1	TRBJ1-1	ASSENTGNTEAF
TRBV6-5	TRBJ1-5	ASSREWSGQPQH
TRBV20-1	TRBJ1-3	SASFRAGNTIY
TRBV27	TRBJ2-2	ASRTGHDMGTGELF
TRBV5-1	TRBJ1-1	ASRETGGGKNTEAF